One sample yielded the 28 T cell receptor beta chains listed below, sequenced in a study of shared clonotypes between healthy human individuals. This table comes from immunoSEQ multiplex PCR, and its TCRdb copy is limited to in-frame clones, with some not included. The sample includes 650,000 to 800,000 clones, 72% of them seen just once. Sequenced sample: memory CD4+ T cells sorted from blood. Subset indicated: CD45RA-negative fraction. These receptors were obtained from a woman aged 25 to 39 in good health.

This clone was seen more than once but under ten times. At the DNA level, this CDR3 is encoded by other sequences in the same sample as well. The J gene is TRBJ2-3, the V gene TRBV5-1, with 8 positions matching TRBD2. The CDR3 length is 15 residues. Germline loops: CDR1 SGHRS, CDR2 YFSETQ. The V gene end was trimmed by 0 bases and the J gene end by 4 bases; junction bases not matched to a gene: 4. Here the CDR3 DNA reads TGCGCCAGCAGCTTGGAAGGGCGGGAGGCAGATACGCAGTATTTT. This translates into CASSLEGREADTQYF. The whole variable domain, filled in from reference TRBV5-1 and TRBJ2-3, reads KAGVTQTPRYLIKTRGQQVTLSCSPISGHRSVSWYQQTPGQGLQFLFEYFSETQRNKGNFPGRFSGRQFSNSRSEMNVSTLELGDSALYLCASSLEGREADTQYFGPGTRLTVL.

The rearrangement links TRBV5-4 to TRBJ1-1; 7 bases map to TRBD1. CDR3 size: 11 residues. Germline CDR1 and CDR2: SGHNT and YYREEE (reference sequence). V shed 4 bases, J shed 11 bases, and the junction held 5 bases outside the gene matches. Written as DNA, the CDR3 is TGTGCCAGCAGCCGACAGGGTGTTGCTTTCTTT. It encodes CASSRQGVAFF.

This sequence joins TRBV5-1 and TRBJ1-2; D remains unclear. The V end lost 1 base, the J end lost 7 bases, and 11 bases lay between the germline ends. The CDR3 spans 13 residues. Germline V gives CDR1 SGHRS, CDR2 YFSETQ. CDR3: CASSLFESGGYTF. The CDR3 region has the DNA TGCGCCAGCAGCTTGTTTGAGAGCGGTGGCTACACCTTC.

A word on this clone: Additional DNA sequences in this sample encode the identical CDR3. The rearrangement links TRBV6-1 to TRBJ2-1, with 11 nucleotides matching TRBD2. The CDR3 totals 16 residues. V dropped 2 bases and J dropped 4; count of bases not matched to a gene: 4. CDR1 is MNHNS, CDR2 SASEGT, per germline. The CDR3 DNA sequence: TGTGCCAGCAGTGAAACTAGCGGGAGTTCTTACAATGAGCAGTTCTTC. It is translated as CASSETSGSSYNEQFF.

The CDR3 sequence: CASRDWTGGWGYTF. The CDR3 DNA follows: TGTGCCAGCAGGGACTGGACAGGGGGCTGGGGCTACACCTTC. The chain recombines TRBV2 with TRBJ1-2, with 11 bases identical to TRBD1. V was clipped by 6 bases and J by 8 bases; unmatched bases: 8. Germline V gives CDR1 SNHLY, CDR2 FYNNEI. The CDR3 has 14 residues.

This clone was observed a handful of times. Other DNA sequences of this sample code for an identical CDR3. The chain carries TRBV27 and TRBJ2-7, with a possible D match to TRBD1 (5 bases). From germline, CDR1 is MNHEY and CDR2 SMNVEV (reference sequence). Deletions cut 3 bases from V and 4 bases from J, with 13 bases between. The CDR3 has 14 amino acids. CDR3 sequence: CASSFSQGPYEQYF. The CDR3 coding sequence is TGTGCCAGCAGTTTCTCTCAGGGTCCGTACGAGCAGTACTTC.

This chain joins TRBV15 and TRBJ1-4, with 9 nucleotides matching TRBD1. The germline V gene has CDR1 LNHNV and CDR2 YYDKDF (reference sequence). Trimming at V came to 1 base and at J to 4 bases, leaving 4 bases not matched to a gene. This CDR3 region has 16 residues. CDR3 residues: CATSRGQGGVNEKLFF. The CDR3 DNA follows: TGTGCCACCAGCAGAGGACAGGGGGGAGTTAATGAAAAACTGTTTTTT.

The J gene is TRBJ2-5, the V gene TRBV7-2; D is uncertain. V was shortened by 8 bases and J by 3 bases, with 16 bases between the two germline ends. The length of the CDR3 is 14 residues. Germline-derived CDR1 and CDR2 are SGHTA and FQGNSA. The CDR3 nucleotides read TGTGCCAGCTCCTATCAGTACGGTGAAGAGACCCAGTACTTC. Protein: CASSYQYGEETQYF.

The J gene is TRBJ1-5, the V gene TRBV27, with D tentatively TRBD1 (6 bases). This CDR3 has 16 residues. Trimming took 6 bases from V and 4 from J, leaving 19 bases between them. The germline gives CDR1 MNHEY, CDR2 SMNVEV (reference sequence). For the CDR3, the DNA is TGTGCCAGCAGCGAATACCGAGGGGGTTTTAATCAGCCCCAGCATTTT. It specifies CASSEYRGGFNQPQHF.

About this clone: A read error likely explains this, since a far larger clone differs by one base. Other DNA sequences in this specimen translate into the identical CDR3. The V call is TRBV7-2, the J call TRBJ2-1; weak D call: TRBD2 (5 bases). Trimming stripped 5 bases from V and 0 bases from J, with 11 bases between. Looked up from germline, CDR1 is SGHTA and CDR2 is FQGNSA. The length of the CDR3 is 15 residues. CDR3 DNA: TGTGCCAGCAGCCCTCAACGGGACTCCTACAATGAGCAGTTCTTC. Translation gives CASSPQRDSYNEQFF.

The V gene is TRBV5-6, the J gene TRBJ2-7, with 10 nucleotides matching TRBD2. After removal of 2 bases from V and 2 bases from J, the junction contained 4 bases not matched to a gene. Germline assignment: CDR1 SGHDT and CDR2 YYEEEE. This CDR3 comprises 15 residues. The CDR3 nucleotides read TGTGCCAGCAGCTTTCGGCTAGCGGGAGCCTACGAGCAGTACTTC. Residues: CASSFRLAGAYEQYF. The entire variable domain, with the rest obtained from reference TRBV5-6 and TRBJ2-7, is as follows: DAGVTQSPTHLIKTRGQQVTLRCSPKSGHDTVSWYQQALGQGPQFIFQYYEEEERQRGNFPDRFSGHQFPNYSSELNVNALLLGDSALYLCASSFRLAGAYEQYFGPGTRLTVT.

This chain joins TRBV30 and TRBJ2-4; D gene uncertain. Germline CDR1 reads GTSNPN; CDR2 reads SVGIG (reference sequence). V dropped 2 bases and J dropped 0 bases, with 11 bases sitting between them. The CDR3 is 15 residues long. CDR3 nucleotides: TGTGCCTGGAGTTTTCAGCTAACAGCCAAAAACATTCAGTACTTC. It translates to CAWSFQLTAKNIQYF.

This clone has just a few counts. This rearrangement joins TRBV7-9 to TRBJ2-1; D gene unclear. Germline-derived CDR1 and CDR2 are SEHNR and FQNEAQ (reference sequence). The CDR3 is 15 residues long. V lost 1 base and J 0 bases, leaving 7 bases between the germline ends. CDR3 sequence reads: CASSLDGTSYNEQFF. CDR3 DNA sequence: TGTGCCAGCAGCTTAGATGGCACCTCCTACAATGAGCAGTTCTTC.

The CDR3: CASSSYGGRSLYTQYF. The CDR3 DNA follows: TGTGCCAGCAGTTCTTATGGGGGAAGGAGTTTATATACGCAGTATTTT. The V gene is TRBV28, the J gene TRBJ2-3, with D perhaps being TRBD1 or TRBD2 (5 bases each). The V end was cut by 4 bases, the J end by 7 bases, with 21 bases between. This CDR3 spans 16 amino acids. Per germline, CDR1 MDHEN and CDR2 SYDVKM.

The V and J genes are TRBV15 and TRBJ2-3; D might be TRBD2 (6 bases). V was cut by 0 bases and J by 7 bases, with 14 bases left in between. Germline CDR1 LNHNV, CDR2 YYDKDF (reference sequence). This CDR3 has 15 amino acids. The CDR3 reads CATSRDSGSGNTQYF. CDR3 in DNA: TGTGCCACCAGCAGAGATAGCGGCTCTGGGAATACGCAGTATTTT.

This chain links TRBV7-9 with TRBJ1-2, with 9 bases lining up with TRBD1. The CDR3 consists of 15 residues. CDR1 and CDR2 from the germline V gene are SEHNR and FQNEAQ (reference sequence). Trimming cost V 5 bases and J 5 bases; bases outside gene matches: 9. CDR3 residues: CASSPGQGLSYGYTF. As DNA, the CDR3 is TGTGCCAGCAGCCCGGGACAGGGACTTAGTTATGGCTACACCTTC.

The CDR3 sequence is CASSIGRGLNEQFF. CDR3 sequence (DNA): TGTGCCAGCTCCATCGGCCGGGGGCTCAATGAGCAGTTCTTC. This rearrangement joins TRBV18 to TRBJ2-1, with D perhaps being TRBD1 or TRBD2 (6 bases each). The CDR3 is 14 residues long. In germline, CDR1 is KGHSH, CDR2 LQKENI. Between the trimmed V and J ends, which lost 6 bases and 6 bases, there was a span of 15 bases.

This chain uses TRBV2 with TRBJ2-2; TRBD2 aligns across 7 bases. Per the germline V gene, CDR1 is SNHLY and CDR2 is FYNNEI. V lost 3 bases, J lost 4 bases, and 11 bases stayed unmatched. This CDR3 spans 17 amino acids. The CDR3: CASSDRGRAFGTGELFF. The CDR3 region has the DNA TGTGCCAGCAGTGACCGTGGGAGGGCCTTCGGCACCGGGGAGCTGTTTTTT.

This clone appeared a few times. The chain couples TRBV11-2 to TRBJ2-2; 8 nucleotides agree with TRBD1. With 5 bases clipped from V and 5 bases from J, the junction kept 10 bases outside the gene matches. The CDR3 covers 16 residues. Germline V gives CDR1 SGHAT, CDR2 FQNNGV. The CDR3, as DNA: TGTGCCAGCAGCCCCATGACAGGGGCTCGTACCGGGGAGCTGTTTTTT. This sequence encodes CASSPMTGARTGELFF.

V is TRBV28 and J is TRBJ2-1, with TRBD2 matching over 14 bases. CDR3 length: 16 residues. Per the germline V gene, CDR1 is MDHEN and CDR2 is SYDVKM. V lost 7 bases and J lost 7; bases outside the gene matches: 9. CDR3 nucleotide sequence: TGTGCCAGCACCCAGGGGGGGACTAGCGGGAGTAATGAGCAGTTCTTC. As protein: CASTQGGTSGSNEQFF.

This clone has just a few counts. The chain joins TRBV5-6 to TRBJ2-1; 7 bases align to TRBD2. Germline CDR1 SGHDT, CDR2 YYEEEE. The CDR3 covers 15 residues. With V trimmed by 2 bases and J by 3 bases, 5 bases remained unmatched. The CDR3 DNA reads as TGTGCCAGCAGCTTCGAGGGAGGGTTCTACAATGAGCAGTTCTTC. It encodes CASSFEGGFYNEQFF.

The genes are TRBV30 and TRBJ2-7, with 7 nucleotides matching TRBD1. From germline, CDR1 is GTSNPN and CDR2 SVGIG (reference sequence). This CDR3 has 14 amino acids. Losses at the gene ends were 8 bases for V and 7 bases for J; bases not matched to a gene: 17. The CDR3 bases are TGTGCCGTTGACAGGGCGGAATTCCTAGGGGAGCAGTACTTC. Its protein is CAVDRAEFLGEQYF.

The chain is built from TRBV6-5 and TRBJ2-7; 9 positions match TRBD2. The CDR3 is 15 residues long. The V segment lost 7 bases and the J segment 1 base; nucleotides outside the gene matches: 8. In germline, CDR1 is MNHEY, CDR2 SVGAGI. CDR3 bases: TGTGCCAGCACCACAGGGGCGGGAGGGTCCTACGAGCAGTACTTC. As protein: CASTTGAGGSYEQYF.

The chain employs TRBV19 and TRBJ1-3, with a tentative D call TRBD1 (6 bases). Trimming took 6 bases from V and 2 from J, leaving 17 bases between them. Per the germline V gene, CDR1 is LNHDA and CDR2 is SQIVND (reference sequence). The CDR3 is 16 amino acids. The CDR3 nucleotides are TGTGCCAGTAGGGAAAACAGGGAGGGAACTGGAAACACCATATATTTT. Protein product: CASRENREGTGNTIYF.

J is TRBJ1-5 and V is TRBV28; D unclear. The germline V and J ends were trimmed by 2 bases and 0 bases, with 17 bases remaining between them. CDR3 length equals 18 residues. CDR1 and CDR2 from the germline V gene are MDHEN and SYDVKM. The CDR3 spells CASSLTPLRTYSNQPQHF. The CDR3 bases are TGTGCCAGCAGTTTAACACCCCTAAGGACCTATAGCAATCAGCCCCAGCATTTT.

V is TRBV5-1 and J is TRBJ1-2; 9 nucleotides align to TRBD1. The CDR3 consists of 14 residues. Germline-derived CDR1 and CDR2 are SGHRS and YFSETQ. V lost 3 bases and J lost 6; bases outside the gene matches: 6. The CDR3 DNA is TGCGCCAGCAGCTGGGGGACAGGGACGAATGGCTACACCTTC. It yields the protein CASSWGTGTNGYTF.

J is TRBJ2-3 and V is TRBV9; D is possibly TRBD2 (5 bases). The V end was cut by 3 bases, the J end by 4 bases, with 18 bases between. There are 16 residues in the CDR3. In germline, CDR1 is SGDLS, CDR2 YYNGEE. The CDR3, as DNA: TGTGCCAGCAGCGGAAAGGGAGCTATTAGCGCAGATACGCAGTATTTT. It specifies CASSGKGAISADTQYF.

The rearrangement uses TRBV2 and TRBJ1-1; D may be TRBD1 (5 bases). CDR3 length equals 17 residues. The germline gives CDR1 SNHLY, CDR2 FYNNEI. Trimming removed 7 bases at V and 0 bases at J, with 21 bases between. CDR3 in DNA: TGTGCCAGCATCCCTACAGGCCGGGCTTCCATGAACACTGAAGCTTTCTTT. Translating it yields CASIPTGRASMNTEAFF.